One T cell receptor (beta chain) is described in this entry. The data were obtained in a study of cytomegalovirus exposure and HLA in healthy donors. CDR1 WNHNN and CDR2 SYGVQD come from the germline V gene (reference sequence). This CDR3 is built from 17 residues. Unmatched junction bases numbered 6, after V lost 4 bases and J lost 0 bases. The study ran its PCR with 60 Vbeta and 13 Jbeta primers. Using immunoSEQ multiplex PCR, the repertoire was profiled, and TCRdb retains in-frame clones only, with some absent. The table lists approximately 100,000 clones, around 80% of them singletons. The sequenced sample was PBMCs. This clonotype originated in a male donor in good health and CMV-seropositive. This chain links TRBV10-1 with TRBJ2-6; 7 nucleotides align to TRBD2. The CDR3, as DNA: TGCGCCAGCAGTGCCGGGAGGTTCGGCTCTGGGGCCAACGTCCTGACTTTC. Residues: CASSAGRFGSGANVLTF.